This entry lists 13 T cell receptor beta chains sequenced from one sample in a study of control samples from healthy donors and cancer patients. This table comes from immunoSEQ multiplex PCR, and its TCRdb copy is limited to in-frame clones, with some not included. The sample holds about 120,000 clones; 80% to 90% are singletons and the top ten take around 10%. Sequencing was done on a sample of blood. Source of these receptors: a man aged 30 to 39 in good health.

The V call is TRBV5-1, the J call TRBJ1-1; tentative D call: TRBD1 (6 bases). The CDR3 runs 15 residues. The V gene lost 1 base and the J gene lost 5 bases, with 15 bases spanning the gap. Germline V lookup: CDR1 SGHRS, CDR2 YFSETQ. The CDR3 spells CASSLSGAPNTEAFF. The DNA of the CDR3 is TGCGCCAGCAGCTTGTCAGGGGCCCCGAATACTGAAGCTTTCTTT.

The rearrangement uses TRBV9 and TRBJ2-7; the D is unclear. The germline V and J ends were trimmed by 3 bases and 5 bases, with 9 bases remaining between them. In germline, CDR1 is SGDLS, CDR2 YYNGEE. The CDR3 totals 12 residues. The CDR3 region is CASSDPLDEQYF. As DNA, the CDR3 is TGTGCCAGCAGCGACCCCCTGGACGAGCAGTACTTC.

The sample holds many counts of this clone. The rearrangement links TRBV14 to TRBJ1-1; TRBD1 agrees at 8 bases. The germline CDR1 and CDR2 sequences are SGHDN and FVKESK. The V and J ends lost 4 bases and 3 bases, in that order; junction bases with no gene match: 7. The CDR3 is 15 amino acids. This CDR3 reads CASSPIAGGHTEAFF. CDR3 bases: TGTGCCAGCAGCCCAATAGCAGGGGGCCACACTGAAGCTTTCTTT.

The J gene is TRBJ2-5, the V gene TRBV10-2, with 10 bases matching TRBD1. This CDR3 has 14 residues. Germline CDR1 and CDR2: WSHSY and SAAADI. The J segment lost 4 bases and the V segment lost 5 bases, leaving 4 bases of the junction unmatched. The CDR3 region has the DNA TGCGCCAGCAGTCCGGGACAGGGGATAGAGACCCAGTACTTC. Residues: CASSPGQGIETQYF.

This chain links TRBV13 with TRBJ1-1; tentative D call: TRBD1 (5 bases). CDR3 size: 13 residues. The V gene's germline CDR1 is PRHDT and CDR2 FYEKMQ (reference sequence). V dropped 6 bases and J dropped 5 bases, with 13 bases sitting between them. CDR3 region: CASRSRQITEAFF. The CDR3 DNA reads as TGTGCCAGCAGGTCGAGACAGATAACTGAAGCTTTCTTT.

The chain employs TRBV11-3 and TRBJ2-3; D is perhaps TRBD1 (6 bases). The CDR3 spans 16 residues. Deletions cut 5 bases from V and 2 bases from J, with 17 bases between. CDR1 is SGHNT and CDR2 is YENEEA in the germline V gene. The chain's CDR3 is CASSQLFKGVTDTQYF. The CDR3 DNA follows: TGTGCCAGCAGCCAACTATTTAAGGGGGTCACAGATACGCAGTATTTT.

This clone appeared once. The rearrangement links TRBV4-1 to TRBJ1-1, with D possibly matching TRBD1 (6 bases). Germline CDR1 is MGHRA and CDR2 is YSYEKL. This CDR3 comprises 16 residues. Trimming left V 1 base short and J 3 bases short, with 15 bases between. CDR3 nucleotide sequence: TGCGCCAGCAGCCAAGGGGGTGGGGGCGTACACACTGAAGCTTTCTTT. As protein: CASSQGGGGVHTEAFF.

The chain carries TRBV12-3 or TRBV12-4 and TRBJ2-2, with D perhaps TRBD2 (6 bases). Trimming pared 3 bases from V and 6 bases from J, leaving 8 bases between. This CDR3 has 13 residues. The CDR3 reads CASSFRRAGELFF. The CDR3 DNA reads TGTGCCAGCAGTTTTAGGAGGGCCGGGGAGCTGTTTTTT.

This clone was seen only a few times. The V and J genes are TRBV9 and TRBJ2-3; TRBD1 agrees at 9 bases. This CDR3 contains 15 residues. The trim removed 0 bases at V and 5 bases at J, leaving 4 bases unmatched. CDR1 and CDR2 from the germline V gene are SGDLS and YYNGEE. DNA of the CDR3: TGTGCCAGCAGCGTAGCGGGACAGGGTCAAGATACGCAGTATTTT. It encodes CASSVAGQGQDTQYF.

The chain is built from TRBV30 and TRBJ2-7; D unresolved. Trimming removed 3 bases at V and 3 bases at J, with 6 bases between. Germline CDR1 is GTSNPN and CDR2 is SVGIG (reference sequence). The CDR3 sequence is 11 residues long. The CDR3 protein is CAWRVSYEQYF. The CDR3, as DNA: TGTGCCTGGAGAGTAAGCTACGAGCAGTACTTC. Full variable domain (rest looked up from reference TRBV30 and TRBJ2-7): SQTIHQWPATLVQPVGSPLSLECTVEGTSNPNLYWYRQAAGRGLQLLFYSVGIGQISSEVPQNLSASRPQDRQFILSSKKLLLSDSGFYLCAWRVSYEQYFGPGTRLTVT.

J is TRBJ2-5 and V is TRBV7-3; D perhaps matches TRBD2 (6 bases). The V end lost 4 bases, the J end lost 5 bases, and 14 bases lay between the germline ends. Germline assignment: CDR1 SGHTA and CDR2 FQGTGA. The length of the CDR3 is 14 residues. CDR3 DNA: TGTGCCAGCAGCTCTCAGGGAGGTTCGGAGACCCAGTACTTC. Translating it yields CASSSQGGSETQYF.

The CDR3 sequence: CASSLAGLQETQYF. CDR3 nucleotides: TGTGCCAGCAGCTTGGCGGGGTTACAAGAGACCCAGTACTTC. V gene TRBV7-2 combines with J gene TRBJ2-5, with D maybe TRBD2 (6 bases). V dropped 3 bases and J dropped 2 bases, with 10 bases sitting between them. CDR3 length: 14 amino acids. Germline CDR1 SGHTA, CDR2 FQGNSA.

This chain joins TRBV27 and TRBJ1-1; D remains unclear. Germline-derived CDR1 and CDR2 are MNHEY and SMNVEV (reference sequence). Trimming pared 4 bases from V and 3 bases from J, leaving 12 bases between. The CDR3 contains 14 residues. CDR3 nucleotides: TGTGCCAGCAGTTCCCTCCCAGTGGACACTGAAGCTTTCTTT. Amino acids: CASSSLPVDTEAFF.